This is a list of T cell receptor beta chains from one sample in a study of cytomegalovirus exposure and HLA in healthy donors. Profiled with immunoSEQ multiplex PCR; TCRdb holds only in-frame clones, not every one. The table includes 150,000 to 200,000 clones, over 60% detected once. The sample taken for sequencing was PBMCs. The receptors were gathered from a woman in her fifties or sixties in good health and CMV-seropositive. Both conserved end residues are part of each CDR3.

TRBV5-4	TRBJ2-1	CASSLVGGPSNEQFF
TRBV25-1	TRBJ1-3	CASSGVFSGNTIYF
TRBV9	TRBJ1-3	CASSSLLGRDGGNTIYF
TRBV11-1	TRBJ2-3	CASSLRGTGGTDTQYF
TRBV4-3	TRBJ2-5	CASSHSLADQETQYF
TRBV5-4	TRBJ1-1	CASSPVPQRENTEAFF
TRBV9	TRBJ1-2	CASSVERRTGIGLGDGYTF
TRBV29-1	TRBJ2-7	CSVLGAPGEQYF
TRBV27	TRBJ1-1	CASSTYSGGGPEAFF
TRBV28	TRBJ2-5	CASSASGTAETQYF
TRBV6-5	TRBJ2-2	CASRTGGGTGELFF
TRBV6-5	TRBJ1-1	CASTSGAVHNTEAFF
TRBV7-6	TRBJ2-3	CASSSRLPFTDTQYF
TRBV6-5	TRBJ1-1	CASSGQGTTEAFF
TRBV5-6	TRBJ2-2	CASSRSTGELFF
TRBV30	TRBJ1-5	CAWTPGNQGPQHF
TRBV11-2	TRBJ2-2	CALRRAAGELFF
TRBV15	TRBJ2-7	CATSRDPGQNSYEQYF
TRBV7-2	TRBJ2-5	CASSLARLAGVGGETQYF
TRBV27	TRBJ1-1	CASRALGDRVDVDTEAFF
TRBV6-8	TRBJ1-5	CASRRHRQEHQPQHF
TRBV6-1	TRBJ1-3	CASSDPAGPSGNTIYF
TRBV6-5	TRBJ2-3	CASSGSGTRTDTQYF
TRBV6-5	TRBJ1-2	CASRIDRHHGYTF
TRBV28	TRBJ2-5	CASSLYRETQYF
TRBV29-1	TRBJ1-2	CSVEDVYYGYTF
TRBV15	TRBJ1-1	CATSRGMHRLPTEAFF
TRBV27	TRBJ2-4	CASRQGLAKNIQYF
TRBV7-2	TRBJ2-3	CASSLGGSEDTQYF
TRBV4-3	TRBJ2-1	CASSQDRGQYNEQFF
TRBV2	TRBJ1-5	CASSRDRGNQPQHF
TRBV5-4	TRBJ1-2	CASSLIGTGGVGGYGYTF
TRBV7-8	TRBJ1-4	CASSSPGAREKLFF
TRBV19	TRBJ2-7	CASSIDLRSSYEQYF
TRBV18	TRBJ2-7	CASSGSGYEQYF
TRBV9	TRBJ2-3	CASGGETDTQYF
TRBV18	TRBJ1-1	CASSPLQNRGLMNTEAFF
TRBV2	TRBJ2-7	CATGGIADPYEQYF
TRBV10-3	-	CAISAVGTRTGVVYEQYF
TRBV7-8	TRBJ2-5	CASSLAGTGVRETQYF
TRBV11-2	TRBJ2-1	CASIPRAGLYNEQFF
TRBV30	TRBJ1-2	CAWSGQGESYGYTF
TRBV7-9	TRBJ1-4	CASSLMGGTNEKLFF
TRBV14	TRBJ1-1	CASSQGQGITAEAFF
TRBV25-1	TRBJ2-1	CASSAETPGTGGNEQFF
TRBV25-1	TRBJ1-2	CASSTRGNGYTF
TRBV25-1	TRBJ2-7	CASSDSGTSTYEQYF
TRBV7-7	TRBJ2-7	CASSLSSSYEQYF
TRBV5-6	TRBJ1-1	CASSSSKWEAKPTEAFF
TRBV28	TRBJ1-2	CASSRVGGSGYTF
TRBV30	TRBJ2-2	CAWMGRQYTGELFF
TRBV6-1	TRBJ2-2	CASSLQGNTGELFF
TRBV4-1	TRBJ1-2	CASSQTPGTGYGYTF
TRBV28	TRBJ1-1	CASSFSGTGGRAFF